These T cell receptor beta chains were read from a single sample in a study of T cell repertoires in cytomegalovirus infection. TCRdb analysed the reads with MiXCR anew, one entry per CDR3 protein. The sample carries around 310,000 distinct CDR3 sequences, 15% to 20% recorded once. The specimen was PBMCs. The receptors stem from a human donor in good health (CMV status not recorded). Some clones in this sample may be carry-over from other donors' samples. Each CDR3 is given with its conserved first and last residue. D genes are given only for firm matches. Size tells how often a clone was seen (once, few, many) or the class of an expanded clone, and some rows leave it out.

j_call d_call v_call clone_size cdr3_aa cdr3_nt
TRBJ2-7 TRBD1 TRBV6-5 few CASSLRDRAGQYF TGTGCCAGCAGTCTCCGGGACAGGGCGGGGCAGTACTTC
TRBJ2-2 - TRBV2 - CASLKLANTGELFF TGTGCCAGCTTGAAGCTTGCGAACACCGGGGAGCTGTTTTTT
TRBJ2-7 TRBD2 TRBV20-1 - CSASPAGGHEQYF TGCAGTGCTAGTCCCGCGGGGGGCCACGAGCAGTACTTC
TRBJ1-5 - TRBV6-1 many CASSTGLGQPQHF TGTGCCAGCAGTACGGGATTGGGTCAGCCCCAGCATTTT
TRBJ2-3 - TRBV5-1 few CASSFSIGGTASDTQYF TGCGCCAGCAGCTTTTCCATAGGGGGGACCGCCTCGGATACGCAGTATTTT
TRBJ1-1 - TRBV7-6 - CASSLGRLGTEASF TGTGCCAGCAGCTTAGGCAGACTGGGCACTGAAGCTTCCTTT
TRBJ1-1 - TRBV20-1 - CSASRGGTEAFF TGCAGTGCTAGTAGGGGTGGCACTGAAGCTTTCTTT
TRBJ1-2 TRBD1 TRBV28 many CASREHSQGNYGYTF TGTGCCAGCAGAGAACATTCACAGGGGAACTATGGCTACACCTTC
TRBJ2-3 TRBD2 TRBV5-6 few CASSDGRGYTDTQYF TGTGCCAGCAGCGATGGGAGGGGATACACAGATACGCAGTATTTT
TRBJ2-2 - TRBV7-6 many CASSPPPGSNTGELFF TGTGCCAGCAGCCCCCCCCCAGGGTCGAACACCGGGGAGCTGTTTTTT
TRBJ1-1 TRBD1 TRBV7-9 few CASSIQGASTEAFF TGTGCCAGCAGCATCCAGGGGGCCTCGACTGAAGCTTTCTTT
TRBJ1-6 TRBD1 TRBV12-3/TRBV12-4 many CASSLRGNNSPLHF TGTGCCAGCAGTCTCAGGGGGAATAATTCACCCCTCCACTTT
TRBJ1-1 TRBD1 TRBV7-3 many CASSEGRTGTRTFF TGTGCCAGCAGCGAAGGGCGGACAGGGACTAGGACTTTCTTT
TRBJ2-6 - TRBV7-6 many CASSSTIGPGANVLTF TGTGCCAGCAGCTCGACCATCGGGCCTGGGGCCAACGTCCTGACTTTC
TRBJ2-3 - TRBV24-1 - CATSDPLAGDTQYF TGTGCCACCAGTGACCCCCTGGCGGGGGATACGCAGTATTTT
TRBJ2-7 - TRBV20-1 few CSVGGLASRSYEQYF TGCAGCGTTGGGGGGCTAGCTTCGAGGTCCTACGAGCAGTACTTC
TRBJ1-2 - TRBV5-6 - CASSLQAGIKYGYTF TGTGCCAGCAGCCTTCAAGCAGGGATTAAGTATGGCTACACCTTC
TRBJ2-5 - TRBV20-1 - CSARDRGTRFETQYF TGCAGTGCTAGAGATCGGGGGACCCGATTTGAGACCCAGTACTTC
TRBJ1-2 - TRBV5-4 few CASSLEGGAAAPNYGYTF TGTGCCAGCAGCCTGGAGGGTGGTGCGGCAGCCCCTAACTATGGCTACACCTTC
TRBJ2-5 TRBD2 TRBV7-7 many CASSPSGGRETQYF TGTGCTAGCAGCCCCTCGGGGGGTAGGGAGACCCAGTACTTC
TRBJ1-1 - TRBV29-1 - CSVIHPNTEAFF TGCAGCGTTATACACCCGAACACTGAAGCTTTCTTT
TRBJ1-5 TRBD1 TRBV6-2/TRBV6-3 few CASSSRGQGVNQPQHF TGTGCCAGCAGTTCCCGGGGACAGGGAGTGAATCAGCCCCAGCATTTT
TRBJ2-6 - TRBV4-1 - CASSQVGGDGANVLTF TGCGCCAGCAGCCAAGTCGGAGGGGACGGGGCCAACGTCCTGACTTTC
TRBJ1-1 - TRBV28 many CASSLSNMNTEAFF TGTGCCAGCAGTTTATCCAACATGAACACTGAAGCTTTCTTT
TRBJ1-1 - TRBV4-2 many CASSQDARPSMNTEAFF TGTGCCAGCAGCCAAGATGCTCGGCCCAGTATGAACACTGAAGCTTTCTTT
TRBJ1-4 - TRBV12-3/TRBV12-4 many CASSLYTVVGEKLFF TGTGCCAGCAGTTTATATACCGTAGTGGGTGAAAAACTGTTTTTT
TRBJ2-7 TRBD2 TRBV4-2 - CASSQGGTSYEQYF TGTGCCAGCAGCCAGGGGGGGACCTCCTACGAGCAGTACTTC
TRBJ2-1 TRBD2 TRBV7-6 many CASSLIARGGYNEQFF TGTGCCAGCAGCTTGATTGCGCGGGGGGGATACAATGAGCAGTTCTTC
TRBJ2-7 - TRBV28 once CASNRLTYEQYF TGTGCCAGCAACAGGCTCACCTACGAGCAGTACTTC
TRBJ1-1 - TRBV30 - CAWTPQGPNTEAFF TGTGCCTGGACCCCGCAGGGCCCGAACACTGAAGCTTTCTTT
TRBJ2-5 TRBD1 TRBV18 - CASQRDSNQETQYF TGTGCCAGCCAAAGGGACAGCAACCAAGAGACCCAGTACTTC
TRBJ2-3 - TRBV11-2 - CASRLEADTQYF TGTGCCAGCAGGCTCGAAGCGGATACGCAGTATTTT
TRBJ2-7 - TRBV19 - CASRGRDIGTYEQYF TGTGCCAGTAGGGGACGGGACATCGGGACCTACGAGCAGTACTTC
TRBJ2-3 - TRBV2 few CASRHRGHSTDTQYF TGTGCCAGCCGCCACCGGGGGCATAGCACAGATACGCAGTATTTT
TRBJ1-6 TRBD1 TRBV7-9 many CASLGQGDSPLHF TGTGCCAGCCTTGGACAGGGAGATTCACCCCTCCACTTT
TRBJ1-4 TRBD1 TRBV29-1 - CSVEEPTGAGGEKLFF TGCAGCGTTGAAGAACCGACAGGGGCAGGAGGTGAAAAACTGTTTTTT
TRBJ1-1 - TRBV20-1 many CSARLAGDTEAFF TGCAGTGCTAGGCTGGCCGGGGACACTGAAGCTTTCTTT
TRBJ1-5 - TRBV20-1 - CSAVNVATGPNQPQHF TGCAGTGCCGTAAACGTAGCGACAGGCCCCAATCAGCCCCAGCATTTT
TRBJ2-7 TRBD1 TRBV7-2 many CASSLGQGMSEQYF TGTGCCAGCAGCTTAGGACAGGGAATGAGCGAGCAGTACTTC
TRBJ1-5 TRBD1 TRBV12-3/TRBV12-4 many CASRGQPNQPQHF TGTGCCAGCAGGGGACAGCCGAATCAGCCCCAGCATTTT
TRBJ1-5 - TRBV6-5 - CASSQARYQPQHF TGTGCCAGCAGCCAGGCTCGATATCAGCCCCAGCATTTT
TRBJ1-4 - TRBV12-3/TRBV12-4 few CASTLRVSEKLFF TGTGCCAGCACCCTTCGCGTTTCTGAAAAACTGTTTTTT